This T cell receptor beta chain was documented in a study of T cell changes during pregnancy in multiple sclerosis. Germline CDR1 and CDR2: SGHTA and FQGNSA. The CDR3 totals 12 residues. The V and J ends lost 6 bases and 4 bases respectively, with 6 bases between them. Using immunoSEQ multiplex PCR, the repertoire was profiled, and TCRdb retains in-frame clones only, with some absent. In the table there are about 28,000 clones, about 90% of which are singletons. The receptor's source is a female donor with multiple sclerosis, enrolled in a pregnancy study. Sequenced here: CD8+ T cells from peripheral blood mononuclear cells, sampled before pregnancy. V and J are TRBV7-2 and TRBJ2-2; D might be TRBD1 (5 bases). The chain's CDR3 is CASSQGTGELFF. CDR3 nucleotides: TGTGCCAGCAGTCAGGGCACCGGGGAGCTGTTTTTT.